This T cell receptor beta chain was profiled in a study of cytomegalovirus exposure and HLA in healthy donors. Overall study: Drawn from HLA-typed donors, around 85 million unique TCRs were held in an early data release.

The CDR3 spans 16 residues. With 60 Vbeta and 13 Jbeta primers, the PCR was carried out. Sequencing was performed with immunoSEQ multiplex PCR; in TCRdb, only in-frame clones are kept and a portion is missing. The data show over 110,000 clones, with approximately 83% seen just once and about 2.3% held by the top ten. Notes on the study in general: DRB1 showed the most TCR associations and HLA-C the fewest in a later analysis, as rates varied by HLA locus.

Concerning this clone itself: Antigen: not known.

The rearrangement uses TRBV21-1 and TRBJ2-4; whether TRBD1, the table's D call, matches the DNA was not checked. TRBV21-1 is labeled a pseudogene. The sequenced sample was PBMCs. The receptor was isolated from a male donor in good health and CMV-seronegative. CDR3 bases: TGTGCCAGCAGCATTCCGATAGACAAATCCAAAAACATTCAGTACTTC. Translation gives CASSIPIDKSKNIQYF.